Included here is one T cell receptor (beta chain) sequence, with context. The data were taken from a study of spatial heterogeneity in lung cancer. About the study: The donor population consisted of approximately 70 patients with untreated, early-stage non-small cell lung cancer. On average, each unique TCR and UMI combination appeared more than ten times in raw reads.

Deletions cut 2 bases from V and 3 bases from J, with 17 bases between. The CDR3 spans 16 residues. The germline gives CDR1 MNHNS, CDR2 SASEGT. Time point reported: blood at routine non-recurrence follow-up after resection. Unsorted whole RNA from tumor, nontumor lung or frozen PBMC underwent sequencing. Single TCR cDNA molecules each had their own unique molecular identifier. Using its own MiXCR run on the 5' RACE reads, TCRdb lists one record per CDR3 protein. The sample comprises approximately 110,000 distinct CDR3 sequences, less than 14% of which are singletons, and 24% rests with the top ten. The chain employs TRBV6-1 and TRBJ2-7, with D perhaps TRBD1 (5 bases). The receptor comes from a female donor with early-stage non-small cell lung cancer. The sequences come from PBMCs, collected at follow-up. CDR3 loop: CASSESGVAGYYEQYV. Here the CDR3 DNA reads TGTGCCAGCAGTGAATCCGGTGTGGCAGGGTACTACGAGCAGTACGTC.